This T cell receptor (beta chain) came from a study of blood T cells in healthy people across ages. This clonotype was observed a handful of times. Together with a sample-barcoded 5' primer, a J-beta primer mix was included in a second PCR lasting about 7 to 11 cycles. From the 5' RACE reads, TCRdb called clonotypes with MiXCR, one entry per CDR3 protein. The table has roughly 1,000,000 distinct CDR3 sequences, almost 25% seen once; the top ten hold around 0.75%. The V gene's germline CDR1 is MNHEY and CDR2 SVGEGT. V was shortened by 6 bases and J by 5 bases, with 25 bases between the two germline ends. The CDR3 covers 17 residues. Another study also made use of these data, one on T cells of mothers and their children.

This TCR was sampled from a girl aged 2 to 9 in good health. The rearrangement joins TRBV6-2 or TRBV6-3 to TRBJ1-2, with a tentative D call TRBD1 (5 bases). Sequencing input: blood. CDR3 sequence (DNA): TGTGCCAGCAGCCCTAAGACTACAGGAGACGCCCCGTATGGCTACACCTTC. This sequence encodes CASSPKTTGDAPYGYTF.